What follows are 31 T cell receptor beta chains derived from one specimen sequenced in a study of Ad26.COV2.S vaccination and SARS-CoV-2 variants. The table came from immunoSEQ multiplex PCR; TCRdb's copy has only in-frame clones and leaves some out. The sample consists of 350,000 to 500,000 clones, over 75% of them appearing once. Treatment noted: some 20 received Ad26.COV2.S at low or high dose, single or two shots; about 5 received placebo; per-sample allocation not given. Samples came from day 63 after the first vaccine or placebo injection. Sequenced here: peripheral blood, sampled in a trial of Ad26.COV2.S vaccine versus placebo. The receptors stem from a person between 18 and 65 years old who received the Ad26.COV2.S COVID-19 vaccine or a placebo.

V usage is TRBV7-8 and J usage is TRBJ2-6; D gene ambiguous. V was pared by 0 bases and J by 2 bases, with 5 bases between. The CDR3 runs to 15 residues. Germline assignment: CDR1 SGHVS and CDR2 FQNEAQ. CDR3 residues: CASSLAGTGANVLTF. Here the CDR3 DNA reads TGTGCCAGCAGCTTAGCAGGGACTGGGGCCAACGTCCTGACTTTC.

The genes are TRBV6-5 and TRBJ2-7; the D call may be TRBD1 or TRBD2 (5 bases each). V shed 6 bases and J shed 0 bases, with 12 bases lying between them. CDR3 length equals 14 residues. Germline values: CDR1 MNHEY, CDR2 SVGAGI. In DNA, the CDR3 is TGTGCCAGCAGCAGAGGGACCCTCTCCTACGAGCAGTACTTC. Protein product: CASSRGTLSYEQYF.

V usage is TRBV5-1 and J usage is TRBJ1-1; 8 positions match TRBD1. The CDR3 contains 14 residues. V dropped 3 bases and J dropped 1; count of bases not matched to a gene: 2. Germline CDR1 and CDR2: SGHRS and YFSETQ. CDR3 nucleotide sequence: TGCGCCAGCAGCTCGGGACAGGCGAACACTGAAGCTTTCTTT. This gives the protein CASSSGQANTEAFF.

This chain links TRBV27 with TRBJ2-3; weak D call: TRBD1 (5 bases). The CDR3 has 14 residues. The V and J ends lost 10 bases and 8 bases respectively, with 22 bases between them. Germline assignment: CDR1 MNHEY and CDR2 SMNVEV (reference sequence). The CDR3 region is CATAPGAGKGTQYF. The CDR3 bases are TGTGCCACCGCCCCCGGCGCAGGGAAGGGTACGCAGTATTTT.

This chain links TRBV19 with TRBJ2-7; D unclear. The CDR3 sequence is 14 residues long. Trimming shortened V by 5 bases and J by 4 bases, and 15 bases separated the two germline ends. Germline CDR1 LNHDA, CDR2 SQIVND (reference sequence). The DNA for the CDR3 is TGTGCCAGTAGTGGGTCGGAGACGGGTTACGAGCAGTACTTC. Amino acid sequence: CASSGSETGYEQYF.

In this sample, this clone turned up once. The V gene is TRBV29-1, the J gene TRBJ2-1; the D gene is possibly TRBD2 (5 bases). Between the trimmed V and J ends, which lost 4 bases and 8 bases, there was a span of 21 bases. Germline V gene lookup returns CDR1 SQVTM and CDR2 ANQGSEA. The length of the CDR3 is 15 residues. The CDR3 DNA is TGCAGCGTTGGAAGGAGCGGTACCTTTTTGGATGAGCAGTTCTTC. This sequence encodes CSVGRSGTFLDEQFF.

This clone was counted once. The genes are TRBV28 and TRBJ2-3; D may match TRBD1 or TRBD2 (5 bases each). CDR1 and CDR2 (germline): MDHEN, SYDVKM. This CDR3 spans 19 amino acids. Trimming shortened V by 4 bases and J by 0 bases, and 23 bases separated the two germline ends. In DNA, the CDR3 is TGTGCCAGCAGTTGGGACCTCCTCGGGGCGGACCTTAGCACAGATACGCAGTATTTT. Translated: CASSWDLLGADLSTDTQYF.

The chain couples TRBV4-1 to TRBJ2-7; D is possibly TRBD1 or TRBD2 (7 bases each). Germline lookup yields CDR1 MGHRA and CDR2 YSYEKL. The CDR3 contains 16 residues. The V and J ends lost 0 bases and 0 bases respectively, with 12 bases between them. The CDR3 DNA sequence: TGCGCCAGCAGCCAAGAAGCGGGACAGATCTCCTACGAGCAGTACTTC. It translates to CASSQEAGQISYEQYF.

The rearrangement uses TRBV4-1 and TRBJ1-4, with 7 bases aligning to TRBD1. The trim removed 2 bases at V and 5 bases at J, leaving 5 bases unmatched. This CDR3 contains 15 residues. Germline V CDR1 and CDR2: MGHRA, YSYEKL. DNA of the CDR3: TGCGCCAGCAGCCAATTGACAGGGTCAAATGAAAAACTGTTTTTT. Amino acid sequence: CASSQLTGSNEKLFF.

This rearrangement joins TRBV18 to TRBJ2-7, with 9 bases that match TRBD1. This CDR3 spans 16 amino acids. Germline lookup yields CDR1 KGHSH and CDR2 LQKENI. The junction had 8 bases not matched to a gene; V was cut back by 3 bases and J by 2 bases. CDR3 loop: CASSPVAGTGPYEQYF. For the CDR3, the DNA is TGTGCCAGCTCACCTGTCGCCGGGACAGGGCCCTACGAGCAGTACTTC.

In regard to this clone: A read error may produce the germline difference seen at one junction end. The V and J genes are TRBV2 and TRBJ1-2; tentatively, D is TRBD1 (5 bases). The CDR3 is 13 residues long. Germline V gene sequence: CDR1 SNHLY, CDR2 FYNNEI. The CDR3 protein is CASRDEGSDGYTF. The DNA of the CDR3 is TGTGCCAGCCGTGATGAGGGGTCGGATGGCTACACCTTC.

CDR3 amino acids: CASSPTTTATEAFF. In DNA form, the CDR3 reads TGTGCCAGCTCACCAACCACTACAGCGACTGAAGCTTTCTTT. The chain joins TRBV18 to TRBJ1-1; D not certain. The CDR3 loop spans 14 amino acids. Trimming pared 2 bases from V and 5 bases from J, leaving 12 bases between. Germline V gene data show CDR1 as KGHSH and CDR2 as LQKENI.

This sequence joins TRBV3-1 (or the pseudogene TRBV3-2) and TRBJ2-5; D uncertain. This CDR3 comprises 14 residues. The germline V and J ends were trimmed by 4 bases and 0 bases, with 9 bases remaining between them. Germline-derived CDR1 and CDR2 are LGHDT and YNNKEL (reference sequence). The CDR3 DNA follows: TGTGCCAGCAGCCCCTGGACGTACCAAGAGACCCAGTACTTC. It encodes CASSPWTYQETQYF.

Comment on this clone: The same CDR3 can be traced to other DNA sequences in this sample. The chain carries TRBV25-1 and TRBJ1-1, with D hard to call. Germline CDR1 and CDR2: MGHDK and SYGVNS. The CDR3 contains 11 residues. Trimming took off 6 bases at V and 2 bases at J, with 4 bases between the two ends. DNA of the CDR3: TGTGCCAGCAGCGAAAACACTGAAGCTTTCTTT. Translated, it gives CASSENTEAFF.

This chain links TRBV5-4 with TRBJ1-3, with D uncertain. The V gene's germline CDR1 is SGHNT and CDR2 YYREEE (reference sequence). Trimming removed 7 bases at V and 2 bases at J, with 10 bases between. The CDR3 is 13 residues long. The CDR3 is CASHTETGNTIYF. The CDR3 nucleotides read TGTGCCAGCCACACCGAGACTGGAAACACCATATATTTT.

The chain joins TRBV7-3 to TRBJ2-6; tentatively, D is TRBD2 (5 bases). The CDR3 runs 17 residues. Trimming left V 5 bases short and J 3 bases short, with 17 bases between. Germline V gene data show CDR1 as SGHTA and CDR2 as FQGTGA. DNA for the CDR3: TGTGCCAGCAGCCCACAGTGGGCCGGGGTTGGGGCCAACGTCCTGACTTTC. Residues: CASSPQWAGVGANVLTF. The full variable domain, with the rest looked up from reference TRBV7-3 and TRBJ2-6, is GAGVSQTPSNKVTEKGKYVELRCDPISGHTALYWYRQSLGQGPEFLIYFQGTGAADDSGLPNDRFFAVRPEGSVSTLKIQRTERGDSAVYLCASSPQWAGVGANVLTFGAGSRLTVL.

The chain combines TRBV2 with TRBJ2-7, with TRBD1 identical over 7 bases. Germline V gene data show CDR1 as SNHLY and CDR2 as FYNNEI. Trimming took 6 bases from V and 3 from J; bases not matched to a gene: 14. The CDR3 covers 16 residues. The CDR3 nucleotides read TGTGCCAGCAGGTTCGGGCTGGGACAGCTCAGCTACGAGCAGTACTTC. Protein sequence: CASRFGLGQLSYEQYF.

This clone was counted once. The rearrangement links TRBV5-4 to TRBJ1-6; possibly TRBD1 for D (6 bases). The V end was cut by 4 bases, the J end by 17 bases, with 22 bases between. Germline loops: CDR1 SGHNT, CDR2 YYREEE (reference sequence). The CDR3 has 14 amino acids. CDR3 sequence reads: CASSPGGPASLFHF. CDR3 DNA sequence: TGTGCCAGCAGCCCCGGGGGGCCCGCGTCCCTATTCCACTTT.

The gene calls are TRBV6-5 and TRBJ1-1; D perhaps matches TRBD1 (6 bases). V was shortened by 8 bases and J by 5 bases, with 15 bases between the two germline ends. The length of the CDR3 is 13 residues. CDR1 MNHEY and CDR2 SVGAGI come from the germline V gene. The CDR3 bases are TGTGCCAGCCAAAGGGGGGAGAGGACTGAAGCTTTCTTT. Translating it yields CASQRGERTEAFF.

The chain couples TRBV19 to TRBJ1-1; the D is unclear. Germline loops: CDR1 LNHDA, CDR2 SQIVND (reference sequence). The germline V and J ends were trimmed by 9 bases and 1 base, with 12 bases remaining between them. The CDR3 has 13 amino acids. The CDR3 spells CASLRARNTEAFF. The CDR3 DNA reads TGTGCCAGCCTCCGGGCGAGGAACACTGAAGCTTTCTTT.

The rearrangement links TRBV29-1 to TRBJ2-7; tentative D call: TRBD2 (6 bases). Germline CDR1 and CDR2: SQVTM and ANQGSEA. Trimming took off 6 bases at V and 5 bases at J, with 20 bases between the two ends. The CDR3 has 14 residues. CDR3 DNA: TGCAGCGTCGCCCGGGACTCCTGGACGCACGAGCAGTACTTC. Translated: CSVARDSWTHEQYF.

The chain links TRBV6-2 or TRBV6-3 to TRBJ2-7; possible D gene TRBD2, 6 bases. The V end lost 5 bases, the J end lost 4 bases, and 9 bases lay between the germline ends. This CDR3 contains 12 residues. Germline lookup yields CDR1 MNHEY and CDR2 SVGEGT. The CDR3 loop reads CASSAGPYEQYF. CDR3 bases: TGTGCCAGCAGTGCGGGACCTTACGAGCAGTACTTC.

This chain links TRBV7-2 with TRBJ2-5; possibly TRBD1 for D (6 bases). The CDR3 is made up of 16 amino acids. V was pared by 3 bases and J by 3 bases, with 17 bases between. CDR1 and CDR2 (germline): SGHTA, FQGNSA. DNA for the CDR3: TGTGCCAGCAGCTTGGACAGACATTTTGGGAAAGAGACCCAGTACTTC. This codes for CASSLDRHFGKETQYF.

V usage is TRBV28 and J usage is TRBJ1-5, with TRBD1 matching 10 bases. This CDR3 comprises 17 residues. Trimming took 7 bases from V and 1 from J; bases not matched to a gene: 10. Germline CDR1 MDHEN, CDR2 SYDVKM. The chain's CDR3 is CASTVDRGRWSNQPQHF. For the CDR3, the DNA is TGTGCCAGCACCGTCGACAGGGGGCGTTGGAGCAATCAGCCCCAGCATTTT.

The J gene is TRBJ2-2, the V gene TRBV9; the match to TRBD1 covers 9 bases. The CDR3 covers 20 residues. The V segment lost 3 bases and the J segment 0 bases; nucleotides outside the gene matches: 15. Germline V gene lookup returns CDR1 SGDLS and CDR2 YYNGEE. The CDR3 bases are TGTGCCAGCAGCGCCCGCTATAGTCAGGGACAGGGTCCGAACACCGGGGAGCTGTTTTTT. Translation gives CASSARYSQGQGPNTGELFF.

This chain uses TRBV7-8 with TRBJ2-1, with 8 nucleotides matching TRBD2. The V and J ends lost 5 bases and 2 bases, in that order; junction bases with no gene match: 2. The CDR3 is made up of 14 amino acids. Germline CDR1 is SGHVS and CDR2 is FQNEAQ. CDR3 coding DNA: TGTGCCAGCAGCCGGACTAGCCCCTACAATGAGCAGTTCTTC. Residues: CASSRTSPYNEQFF.

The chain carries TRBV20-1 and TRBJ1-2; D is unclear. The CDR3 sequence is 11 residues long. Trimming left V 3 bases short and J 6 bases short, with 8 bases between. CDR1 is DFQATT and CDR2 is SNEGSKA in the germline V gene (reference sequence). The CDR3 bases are TGCAGTGCTAGGCAGAGTCATGGCTACACCTTC. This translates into CSARQSHGYTF.

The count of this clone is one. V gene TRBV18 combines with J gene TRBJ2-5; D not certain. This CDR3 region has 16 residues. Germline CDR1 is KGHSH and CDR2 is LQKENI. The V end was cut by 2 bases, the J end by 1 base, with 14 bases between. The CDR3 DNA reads TGTGCCAGCTCACCAAGTCTGAGCGACGGCCAAGAGACCCAGTACTTC. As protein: CASSPSLSDGQETQYF.

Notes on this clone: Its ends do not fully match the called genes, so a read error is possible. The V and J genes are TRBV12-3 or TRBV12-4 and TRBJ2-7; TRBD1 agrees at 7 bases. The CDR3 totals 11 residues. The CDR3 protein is CASSLGTEQVF. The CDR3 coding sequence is TGTGCCAGCAGTTTGGGGACAGAGCAGGTCTTC.

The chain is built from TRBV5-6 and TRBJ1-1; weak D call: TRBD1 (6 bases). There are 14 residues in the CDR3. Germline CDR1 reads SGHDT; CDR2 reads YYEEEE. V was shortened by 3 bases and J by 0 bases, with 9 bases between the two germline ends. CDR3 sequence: CASSSTGMNTEAFF. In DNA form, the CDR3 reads TGTGCCAGCAGCTCCACAGGGATGAACACTGAAGCTTTCTTT.

CDR3 nucleotides: TGTGCCACCAGTGGTCACAGGGGGACCGGGGGCTTTCAAGAGACCCAGTACTTC. The encoded protein is CATSGHRGTGGFQETQYF. This sequence joins TRBV24-1 and TRBJ2-5; 8 bases are shared with TRBD1. Germline CDR1 KGHDR, CDR2 SFDVKD. The J segment lost 2 bases and the V segment lost 5 bases, leaving 15 bases of the junction unmatched. This CDR3 spans 18 amino acids.